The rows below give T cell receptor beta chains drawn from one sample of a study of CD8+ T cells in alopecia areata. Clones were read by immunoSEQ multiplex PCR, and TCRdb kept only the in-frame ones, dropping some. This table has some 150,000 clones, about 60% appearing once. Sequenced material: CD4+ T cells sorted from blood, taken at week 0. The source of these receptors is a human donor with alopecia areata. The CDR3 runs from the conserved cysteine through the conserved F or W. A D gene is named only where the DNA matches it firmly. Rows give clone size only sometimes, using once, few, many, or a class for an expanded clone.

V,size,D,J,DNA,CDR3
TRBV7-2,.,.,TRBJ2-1,TGTGCCAGCAGCTTAGACTATGGTGAGCAGTTCTTC,CASSLDYGEQFF
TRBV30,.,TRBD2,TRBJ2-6,TGTGCCTACAAGCGGGGCACTGGGGCCAACGTCCTGACTTTC,CAYKRGTGANVLTF
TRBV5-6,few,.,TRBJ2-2,TGTGCCAGCAGCCCCACGGCCCACATTGCGAACACCGGGGAGCTGTTTTTT,CASSPTAHIANTGELFF
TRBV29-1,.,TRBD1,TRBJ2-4,TGCAGCGTCCAGCCCGTGACAGGGGAAGAGAACATTCAGTACTTC,CSVQPVTGEENIQYF
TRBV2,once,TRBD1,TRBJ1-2,TGTGCCAGCACTCGACAGGGGGATCGGTATGGCTACATCTTC,CASTRQGDRYGYIF
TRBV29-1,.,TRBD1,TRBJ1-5,TGCAGCGTTGAAGTGGGGACAGGGGGCGATCAGCCCCAGCATTTT,CSVEVGTGGDQPQHF
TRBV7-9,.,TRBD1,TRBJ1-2,TGTGCCAGCAGCCTTCAGGGGGCTTATGGCTACACCTTC,CASSLQGAYGYTF
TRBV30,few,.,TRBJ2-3,TGTGCCTGGAGTCGTCAGTGGGCAGATACGCAGTATTTT,CAWSRQWADTQYF
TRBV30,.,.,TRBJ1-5,TGTGCCTGGAGTAGCTTTCGCTCCCAGCCCCAGCATTTT,CAWSSFRSQPQHF
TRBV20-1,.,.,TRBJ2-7,TGCAGTGCTAGACAAGTCTACGAGCAGTACTTC,CSARQVYEQYF
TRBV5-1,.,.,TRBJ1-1,TGCGCCAGCAGCGAACTCCGGGAAGCAGCTTTCTTT,CASSELREAAFF
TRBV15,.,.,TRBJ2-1,TGTGCCACCAGCAGAGATCTGGGGGCCAACAATGAGCAGTTCTTC,CATSRDLGANNEQFF
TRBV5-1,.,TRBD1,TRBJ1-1,TGCGCCAGCAGCTTTCGACAGGGGAACACTGAAGCTTTCTTT,CASSFRQGNTEAFF
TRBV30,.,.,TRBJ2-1,TGTGCCTGGAGTGTCGGAAGAGGGTCCTACAATGAGCAGTTCTTC,CAWSVGRGSYNEQFF
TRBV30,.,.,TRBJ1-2,TGTGCCTGGAGTGTACGACAGGTCGGTGGCTACACCTTC,CAWSVRQVGGYTF
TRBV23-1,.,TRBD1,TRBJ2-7,TGCGCCAGCAGTCAAATTTGGACAGGGACCCACGAGCAGTACTTC,CASSQIWTGTHEQYF
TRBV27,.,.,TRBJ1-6,TGTGCCAGCAGTCCGGGACGTCCTACACCCCTCCACTTT,CASSPGRPTPLHF
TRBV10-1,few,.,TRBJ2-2,TGCGCCAGCTCCTGGCAGAACACCGGGGAGCTGTTTTTT,CASSWQNTGELFF
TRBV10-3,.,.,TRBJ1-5,TGTGCCATCAGTGAGATGGGCATCTCGGGTCAGCCCCAGCATTTT,CAISEMGISGQPQHF
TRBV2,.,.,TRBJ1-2,TGTGCCAGCAGTCTGGACTCGATGGGCTACACCTTC,CASSLDSMGYTF
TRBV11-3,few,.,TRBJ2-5,TGTGCCAGCAGCTTAGAGGGACTCCCGGCAGAGACCCAGTACTTC,CASSLEGLPAETQYF
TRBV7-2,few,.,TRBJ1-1,TGTGCCAGCAGCCAAGATGTGGTGACTGAAGCTTTCTTT,CASSQDVVTEAFF
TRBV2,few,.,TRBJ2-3,TGTGCCAGCAGTCCGGGACTTAGCACAGATACGCAGTATTTT,CASSPGLSTDTQYF
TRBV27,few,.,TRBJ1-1,TGTGCCAGCAGTTCGACGGGCCTGAACACTGAAGCTTTCTTT,CASSSTGLNTEAFF
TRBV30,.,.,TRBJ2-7,TGTGCCTGGAGCCCCAGACAGACTCTTTACTTC,CAWSPRQTLYF